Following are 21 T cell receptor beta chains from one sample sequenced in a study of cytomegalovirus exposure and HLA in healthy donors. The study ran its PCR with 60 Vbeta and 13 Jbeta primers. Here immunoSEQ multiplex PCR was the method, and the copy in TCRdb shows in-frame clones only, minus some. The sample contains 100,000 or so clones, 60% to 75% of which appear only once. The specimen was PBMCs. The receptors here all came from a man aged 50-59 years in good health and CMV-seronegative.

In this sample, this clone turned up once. The CDR3 coding sequence is TGTGCCAGCAGTGGCGACAGGGGTTTTAGATACGAGCAGTACTTC. Translating it yields CASSGDRGFRYEQYF. V and J are TRBV6-1 and TRBJ2-7, with TRBD1 matching over 8 bases. This CDR3 contains 15 residues. Trimming at V came to 4 bases and at J to 4 bases, leaving 9 bases not matched to a gene. Germline V gene data show CDR1 as MNHNS and CDR2 as SASEGT.

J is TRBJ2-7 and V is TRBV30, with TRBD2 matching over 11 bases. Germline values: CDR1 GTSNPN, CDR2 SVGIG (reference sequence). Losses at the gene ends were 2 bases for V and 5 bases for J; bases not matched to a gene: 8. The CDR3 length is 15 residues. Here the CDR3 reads CAWSTGSGGDHEQYF. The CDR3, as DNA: TGTGCCTGGAGTACGGGTAGCGGGGGGGACCACGAGCAGTACTTC.

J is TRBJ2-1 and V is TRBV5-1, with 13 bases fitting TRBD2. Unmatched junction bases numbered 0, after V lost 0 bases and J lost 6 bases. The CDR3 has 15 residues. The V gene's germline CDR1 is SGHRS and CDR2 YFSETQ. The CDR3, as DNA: TGCGCCAGCAGCTTGGGACTAGCGGGAGGCAATGAGCAGTTCTTC. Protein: CASSLGLAGGNEQFF.

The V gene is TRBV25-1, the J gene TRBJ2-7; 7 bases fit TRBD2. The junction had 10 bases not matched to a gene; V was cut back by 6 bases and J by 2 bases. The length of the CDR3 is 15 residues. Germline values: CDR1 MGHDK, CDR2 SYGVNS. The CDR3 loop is CASSPRGEGTYEQYF. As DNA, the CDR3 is TGTGCCAGCAGCCCACGGGGGGAGGGGACCTACGAGCAGTACTTC.

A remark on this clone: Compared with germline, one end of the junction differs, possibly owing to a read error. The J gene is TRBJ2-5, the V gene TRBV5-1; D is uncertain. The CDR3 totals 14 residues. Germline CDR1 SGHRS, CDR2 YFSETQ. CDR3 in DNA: TGCGCCAGCAGCTTGTCGACCCCCCCGGAGACCCAGCACTTC. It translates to CASSLSTPPETQHF. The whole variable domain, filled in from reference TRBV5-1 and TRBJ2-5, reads KAGVTQTPRYLIKTRGQQVTLSCSPISGHRSVSWYQQTPGQGLQFLFEYFSETQRNKGNFPGRFSGRQFSNSRSEMNVSTLELGDSALYLCASSLSTPPETQHFGPGTRLLVL.

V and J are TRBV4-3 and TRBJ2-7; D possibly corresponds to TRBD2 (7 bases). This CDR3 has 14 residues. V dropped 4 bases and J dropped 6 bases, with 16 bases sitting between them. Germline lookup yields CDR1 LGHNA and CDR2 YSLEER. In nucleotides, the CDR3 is TGCGCCAGCAGCCTTTCTGGGGGGGCCTGCGAGCAGTACTTC. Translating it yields CASSLSGGACEQYF.

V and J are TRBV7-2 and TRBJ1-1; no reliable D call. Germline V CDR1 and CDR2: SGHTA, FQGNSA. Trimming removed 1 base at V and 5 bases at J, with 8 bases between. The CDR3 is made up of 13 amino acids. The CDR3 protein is CASSLDGRTEAFF. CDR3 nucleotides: TGTGCCAGCAGCTTAGATGGGCGTACTGAAGCTTTCTTT.

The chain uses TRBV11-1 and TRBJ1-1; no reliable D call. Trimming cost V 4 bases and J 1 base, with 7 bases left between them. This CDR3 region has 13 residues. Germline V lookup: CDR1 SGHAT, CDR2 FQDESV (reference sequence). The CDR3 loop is CASSWRGNTEAFF. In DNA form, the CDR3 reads TGTGCCAGCAGCTGGCGGGGGAACACTGAAGCTTTCTTT.

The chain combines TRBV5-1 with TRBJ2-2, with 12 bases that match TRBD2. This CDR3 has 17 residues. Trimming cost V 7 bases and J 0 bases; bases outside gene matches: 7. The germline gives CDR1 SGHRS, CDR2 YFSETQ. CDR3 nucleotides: TGCGCCAGCTCCGGACTAGCGGGGTCCGCGAACACCGGGGAGCTGTTTTTT. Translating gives CASSGLAGSANTGELFF.

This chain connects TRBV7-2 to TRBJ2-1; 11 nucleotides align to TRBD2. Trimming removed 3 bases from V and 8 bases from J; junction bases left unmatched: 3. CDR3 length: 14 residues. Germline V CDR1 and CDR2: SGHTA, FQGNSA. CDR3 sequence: CASSFSGRVDEQFF. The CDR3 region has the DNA TGTGCCAGCAGCTTTAGCGGGAGGGTGGATGAGCAGTTCTTC.

The CDR3 nucleotides are TGTGCCAGCAGCTTACGGAGCGGGGCTAACTATGGCTACACCTTC. Its translation is CASSLRSGANYGYTF. The chain couples TRBV11-2 to TRBJ1-2; D remains ambiguous. Germline assignment: CDR1 SGHAT and CDR2 FQNNGV. The CDR3 has 15 amino acids. Trimming took off 2 bases at V and 0 bases at J, with 10 bases between the two ends.

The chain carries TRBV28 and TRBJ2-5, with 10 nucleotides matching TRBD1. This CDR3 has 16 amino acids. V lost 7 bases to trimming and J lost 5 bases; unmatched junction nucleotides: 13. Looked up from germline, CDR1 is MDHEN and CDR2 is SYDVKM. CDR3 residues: CASKTRQGASWETQYF. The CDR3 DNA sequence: TGTGCCAGCAAAACTCGACAGGGGGCGTCGTGGGAGACCCAGTACTTC.

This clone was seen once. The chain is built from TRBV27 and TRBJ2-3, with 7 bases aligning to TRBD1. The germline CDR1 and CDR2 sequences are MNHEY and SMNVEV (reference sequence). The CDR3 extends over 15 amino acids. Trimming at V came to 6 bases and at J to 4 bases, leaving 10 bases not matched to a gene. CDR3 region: CASSSQGVPADTQYF. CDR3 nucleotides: TGTGCCAGCAGCTCTCAGGGGGTCCCTGCAGATACGCAGTATTTT.

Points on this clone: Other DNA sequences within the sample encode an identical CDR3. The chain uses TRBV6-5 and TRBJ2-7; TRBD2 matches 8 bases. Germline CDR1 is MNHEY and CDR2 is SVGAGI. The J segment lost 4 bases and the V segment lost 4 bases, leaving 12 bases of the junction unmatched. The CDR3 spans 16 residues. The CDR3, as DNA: TGTGCCAGCAGTTTGGCCAGCGGGAGTTCGCTTTACGAGCAGTACTTC. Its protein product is CASSLASGSSLYEQYF.

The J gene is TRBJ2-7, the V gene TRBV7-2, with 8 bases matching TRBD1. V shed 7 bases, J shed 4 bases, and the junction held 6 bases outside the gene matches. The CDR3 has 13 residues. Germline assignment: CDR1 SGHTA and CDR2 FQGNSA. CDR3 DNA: TGTGCCAGCATCGCGACAGGGGAGTACGAGCAGTACTTC. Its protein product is CASIATGEYEQYF.

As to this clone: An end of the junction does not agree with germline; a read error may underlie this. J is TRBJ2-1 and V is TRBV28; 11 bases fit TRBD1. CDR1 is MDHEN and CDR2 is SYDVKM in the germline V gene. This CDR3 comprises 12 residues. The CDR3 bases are TGTGCCAGCAGTTTATCTCGGGACAGGGGGATCTTC. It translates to CASSLSRDRGIF.

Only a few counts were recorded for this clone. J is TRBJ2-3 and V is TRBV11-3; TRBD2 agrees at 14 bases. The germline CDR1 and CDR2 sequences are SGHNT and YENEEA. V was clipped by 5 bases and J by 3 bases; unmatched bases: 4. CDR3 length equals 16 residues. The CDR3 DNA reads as TGTGCCAGCAGCCCCGGGACTAGCGGGAGAACAGATACGCAGTATTTT. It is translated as CASSPGTSGRTDTQYF.

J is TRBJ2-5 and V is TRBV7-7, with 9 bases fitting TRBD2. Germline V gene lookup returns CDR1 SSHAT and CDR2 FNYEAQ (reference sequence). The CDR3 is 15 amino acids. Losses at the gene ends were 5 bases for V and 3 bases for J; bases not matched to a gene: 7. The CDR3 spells CASSQGASGKETQYF. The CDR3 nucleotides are TGTGCCAGCAGCCAAGGCGCTAGCGGGAAAGAGACCCAGTACTTC.

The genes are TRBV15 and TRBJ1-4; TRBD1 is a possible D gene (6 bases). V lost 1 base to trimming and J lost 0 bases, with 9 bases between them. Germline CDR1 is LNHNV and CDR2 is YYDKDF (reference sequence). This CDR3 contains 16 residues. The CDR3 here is CATSRADRPTNEKLFF. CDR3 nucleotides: TGTGCCACCAGCAGAGCGGACAGACCAACTAATGAAAAACTGTTTTTT.

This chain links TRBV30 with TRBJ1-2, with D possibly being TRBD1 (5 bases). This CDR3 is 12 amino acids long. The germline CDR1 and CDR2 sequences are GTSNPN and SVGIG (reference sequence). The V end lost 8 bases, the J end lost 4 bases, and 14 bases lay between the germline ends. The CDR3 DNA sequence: TGTGCCCAGACATTAGGGGTCTATGGCTACACCTTC. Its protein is CAQTLGVYGYTF.

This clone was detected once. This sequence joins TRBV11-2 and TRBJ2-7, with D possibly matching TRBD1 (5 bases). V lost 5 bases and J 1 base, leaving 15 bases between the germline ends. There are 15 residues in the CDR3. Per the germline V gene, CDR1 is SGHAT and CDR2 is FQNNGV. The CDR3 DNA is TGTGCCAGCAGCCTAATAAGTACAGGATCCTACGAGCAGTACTTC. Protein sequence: CASSLISTGSYEQYF.